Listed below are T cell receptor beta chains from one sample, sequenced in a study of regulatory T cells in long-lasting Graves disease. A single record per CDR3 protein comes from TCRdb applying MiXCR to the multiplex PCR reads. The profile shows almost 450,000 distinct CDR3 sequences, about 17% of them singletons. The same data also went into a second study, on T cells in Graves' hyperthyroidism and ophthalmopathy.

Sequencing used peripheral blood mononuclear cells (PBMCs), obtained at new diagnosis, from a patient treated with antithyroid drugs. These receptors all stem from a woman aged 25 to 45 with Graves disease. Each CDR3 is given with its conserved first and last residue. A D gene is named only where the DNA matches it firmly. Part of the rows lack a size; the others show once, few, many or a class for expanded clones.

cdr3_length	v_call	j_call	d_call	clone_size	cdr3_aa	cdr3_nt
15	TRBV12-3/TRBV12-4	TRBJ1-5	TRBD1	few	CASSLGTGAAPAQHF	TGTGCCAGCAGTTTGGGGACAGGGGCCGCACCGGCCCAGCATTTT
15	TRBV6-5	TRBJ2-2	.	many	CASSYLPQSTGELFF	TGTGCCAGCAGTTATCTCCCACAGTCGACCGGGGAGCTGTTTTTT
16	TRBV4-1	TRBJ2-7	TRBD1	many	CASSQGTGTETYEQYF	TGCGCCAGCAGCCAAGGCACCGGGACAGAGACCTACGAGCAGTACTTC
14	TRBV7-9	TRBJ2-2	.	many	CASSLNKNTGELFF	TGTGCCAGCAGCTTGAACAAGAACACCGGGGAGCTGTTTTTT
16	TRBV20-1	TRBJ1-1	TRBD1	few	CSANRGDDPPRSEAFF	TGCAGTGCTAACAGGGGCGACGATCCCCCCCGAAGTGAAGCTTTCTTT
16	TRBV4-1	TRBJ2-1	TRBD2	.	CASSQELADSYNEQFF	TGCGCCAGCAGCCAAGAACTAGCGGACTCCTACAATGAGCAGTTCTTC
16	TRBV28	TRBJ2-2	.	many	CASSSPGDGHTGELFF	TGTGCCAGCAGTTCCCCGGGGGATGGCCACACCGGGGAGCTGTTTTTT
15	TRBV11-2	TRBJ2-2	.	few	CASTPDLLNTGELFF	TGTGCCAGCACACCTGATCTTCTGAACACCGGGGAGCTGTTTTTT
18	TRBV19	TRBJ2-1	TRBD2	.	CASSMRRAGVPSYNEQFF	TGTGCCAGTAGTATGCGCCGGGCGGGAGTACCATCCTACAATGAGCAGTTCTTC
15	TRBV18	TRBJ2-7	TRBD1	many	CASSPMGQGAHEQYF	TGTGCCAGCTCACCAATGGGACAGGGGGCCCACGAGCAGTACTTC
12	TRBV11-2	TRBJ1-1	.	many	CASSLDRTEAFF	TGTGCCAGCAGCTTAGACCGCACTGAAGCTTTCTTT
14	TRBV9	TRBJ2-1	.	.	CASSVSADYNEQFF	TGTGCCAGCAGCGTATCAGCGGACTACAATGAGCAGTTCTTC
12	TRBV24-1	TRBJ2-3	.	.	CATGLNTDTQYF	TGTGCCACCGGCTTGAACACAGATACGCAGTATTTT
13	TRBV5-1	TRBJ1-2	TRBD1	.	CASSLRTGIGYTF	TGCGCCAGCAGCCTCAGGACAGGGATTGGCTACACCTTC
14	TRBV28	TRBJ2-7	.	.	CASSSADSSYEQYF	TGTGCCAGCAGCTCAGCGGACAGCTCCTACGAGCAGTACTTC
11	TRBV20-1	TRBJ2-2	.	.	CSASGGGQLEF	TGCAGTGCTAGCGGTGGGGGACAACTAGAATTT
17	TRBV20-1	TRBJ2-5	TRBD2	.	CSARGGLAGVPGETQYF	TGCAGTGCCAGAGGGGGGCTAGCGGGAGTCCCAGGAGAGACCCAGTACTTC
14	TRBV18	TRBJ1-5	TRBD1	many	CASSRDRGSQPQHF	TGTGCCAGCTCACGGGACAGGGGATCTCAGCCCCAGCATTTT
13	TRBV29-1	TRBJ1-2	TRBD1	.	CSVTVGTGNGYTF	TGCAGCGTTACAGTGGGGACAGGGAATGGCTACACCTTC
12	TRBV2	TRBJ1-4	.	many	CARGQGNEKLFF	TGTGCCAGAGGGCAGGGGAATGAAAAACTGTTTTTT
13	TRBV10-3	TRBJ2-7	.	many	CAIGYEQAYEQYF	TGTGCCATCGGGTACGAGCAGGCCTACGAGCAGTACTTC
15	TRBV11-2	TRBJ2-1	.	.	CASSFPRGSYNEQFF	TGTGCCAGCAGCTTTCCTAGAGGCTCCTACAATGAGCAGTTCTTC
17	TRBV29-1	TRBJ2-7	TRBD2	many	CSVEDKGLAGGPYEQYF	TGCAGCGTTGAAGATAAAGGACTAGCGGGAGGTCCCTACGAGCAGTACTTC
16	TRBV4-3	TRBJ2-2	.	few	CASSQVGRINTGELFF	TGCGCCAGCAGCCAAGTGGGCAGGATTAACACCGGGGAGCTGTTTTTT
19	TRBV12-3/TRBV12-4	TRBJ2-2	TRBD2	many	CASSLDRTSGRTMAGELFF	TGTGCCAGCAGTTTAGACCGGACTAGCGGCCGAACGATGGCCGGGGAGCTGTTTTTT
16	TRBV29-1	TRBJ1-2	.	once	CSVKAPYRATNYGYTF	TGCAGCGTCAAAGCCCCCTACAGGGCAACTAACTATGGCTACACCTTC
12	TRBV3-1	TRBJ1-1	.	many	CASSQVNTEAFF	TGTGCCAGCAGCCAAGTAAACACTGAAGCTTTCTTT
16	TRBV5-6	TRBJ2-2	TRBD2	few	CASSFDGRPYTGELFF	TGTGCCAGCAGCTTCGACGGGAGGCCCTACACCGGGGAGCTGTTTTTT
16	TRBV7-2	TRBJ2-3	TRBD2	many	CASSLGAGGNTDTQYF	TGTGCCAGCAGCTTAGGAGCGGGAGGAAATACGGATACGCAGTATTTT
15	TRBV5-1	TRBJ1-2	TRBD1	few	CASSLGQGGNYGYTF	TGCGCCAGCAGCTTGGGACAGGGAGGCAACTATGGCTACACCTTC
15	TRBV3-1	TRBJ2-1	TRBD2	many	CASSLLGLAGDEQFF	TGTGCCAGCAGCCTCCTGGGACTAGCGGGTGATGAGCAGTTCTTC
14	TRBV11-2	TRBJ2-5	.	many	CASSSPDSPETQYF	TGTGCCAGCAGCTCCCCTGACAGTCCGGAGACCCAGTACTTC
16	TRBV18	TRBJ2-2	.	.	CASSPELTLTTGELFF	TGTGCCAGCTCACCCGAACTCACCTTAACCACCGGGGAGCTGTTTTTT
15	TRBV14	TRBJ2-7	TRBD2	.	CASTPTSGSRYEQYF	TGTGCCAGCACCCCAACTAGCGGGAGTCGCTACGAGCAGTACTTC
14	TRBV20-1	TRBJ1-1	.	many	CSASSTGVSTEAFF	TGCAGTGCTTCTTCGACAGGTGTGAGCACTGAAGCTTTCTTT
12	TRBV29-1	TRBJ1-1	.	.	CSVEERNTEAFF	TGCAGCGTTGAGGAGCGGAACACTGAAGCTTTCTTT
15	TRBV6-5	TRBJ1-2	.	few	CASSYARTPNYGYTF	TGTGCCAGCAGTTACGCCAGGACTCCTAACTATGGCTACACCTTC
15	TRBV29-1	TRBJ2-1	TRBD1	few	CSVERTGGPLNEQFF	TGCAGCGTTGAGAGGACAGGGGGCCCCCTCAATGAGCAGTTCTTC
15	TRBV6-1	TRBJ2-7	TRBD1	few	CASRPGTANPYEQYF	TGTGCCAGCAGGCCTGGGACAGCCAACCCCTACGAGCAGTACTTC
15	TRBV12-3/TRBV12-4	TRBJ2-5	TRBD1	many	CASSMTGTKGETQYF	TGTGCCAGCAGTATGACAGGGACCAAGGGAGAGACCCAGTACTTC
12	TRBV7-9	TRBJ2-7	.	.	CASSLERHEQYF	TGTGCCAGCAGCTTAGAACGGCACGAGCAGTACTTC
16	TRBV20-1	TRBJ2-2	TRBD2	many	CSARAHSGRGTGELFF	TGCAGTGCTAGAGCCCATAGCGGGAGGGGGACCGGGGAGCTGTTTTTT
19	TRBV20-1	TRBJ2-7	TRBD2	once	CSARGPPGTSGSYSYEQYF	TGCAGTGCTAGAGGACCCCCGGGGACTAGCGGGAGCTACTCCTACGAGCAGTACTTC
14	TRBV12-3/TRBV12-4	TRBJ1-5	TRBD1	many	CASSFRGSNQPQHF	TGTGCCAGCAGTTTCAGGGGGAGCAATCAGCCCCAGCATTTT
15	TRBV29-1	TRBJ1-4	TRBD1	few	CSVNEGQGRDEKLFF	TGCAGCGTTAACGAAGGACAGGGGAGAGATGAAAAACTGTTTTTT
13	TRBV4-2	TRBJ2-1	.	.	CASSLPPNNEQFF	TGTGCCAGCAGCCTTCCTCCAAACAATGAGCAGTTCTTC
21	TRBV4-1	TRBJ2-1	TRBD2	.	CASSQTRLGTSGPSSYNEQSF	TGCGCCAGCAGCCAAACTCGCTTGGGGACTAGCGGGCCGAGCTCCTACAATGAGCAGTCCTTC